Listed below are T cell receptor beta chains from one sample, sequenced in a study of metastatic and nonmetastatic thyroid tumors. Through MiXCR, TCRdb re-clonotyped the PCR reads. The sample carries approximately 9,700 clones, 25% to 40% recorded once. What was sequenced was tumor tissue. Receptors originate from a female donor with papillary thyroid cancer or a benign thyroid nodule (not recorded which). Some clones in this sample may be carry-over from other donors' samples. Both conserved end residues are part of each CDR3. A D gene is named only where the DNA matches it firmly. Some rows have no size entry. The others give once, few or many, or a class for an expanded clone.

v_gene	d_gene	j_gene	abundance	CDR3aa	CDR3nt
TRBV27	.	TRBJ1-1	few	CASSTRGSSEAFF	TGTGCCAGCAGTACCCGAGGGTCGAGTGAAGCTTTCTTT
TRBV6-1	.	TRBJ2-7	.	CASSKERNYEQYF	TGTGCCAGCAGCAAGGAGCGGAACTACGAGCAGTACTTC
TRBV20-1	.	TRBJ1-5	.	CSARVGGLSNQPQHF	TGCAGTGCTAGGGTGGGGGGGCTTAGCAATCAGCCCCAGCATTTT
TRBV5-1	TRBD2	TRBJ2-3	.	CASSLAPQVAGLSTDTQYF	TGCGCCAGCAGCTTGGCCCCTCAGGTAGCGGGCCTCAGCACAGATACTCAGTATTTT
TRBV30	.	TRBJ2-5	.	CAWGPVVGTQYF	TGTGCCTGGGGTCCGGTGGTCGGGACCCAGTACTTC
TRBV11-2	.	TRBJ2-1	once	CASSPMTCYNEQFF	TGTGCCAGCAGCCCCATGACGTGCTACAATGAGCAGTTCTTC
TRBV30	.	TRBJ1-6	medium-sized	CAWSVDRINSPLHF	TGTGCCTGGAGTGTAGACAGAATTAATTCACCCCTCCACTTT
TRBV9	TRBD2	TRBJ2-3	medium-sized	CASSGLAGATDTQYF	TGTGCCAGCAGCGGACTAGCGGGAGCCACAGATACGCAGTATTTT
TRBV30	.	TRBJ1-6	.	CACRGEYNSPLRF	TGTGCCTGTAGGGGGGAATATAATTCACCCCTCCGCTTT
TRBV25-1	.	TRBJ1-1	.	CASSERGVTEAFF	TGTGCCAGCAGTGAAAGGGGGGTCACTGAAGCTTTCTTT
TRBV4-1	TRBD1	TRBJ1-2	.	CASSQEGQGQNYGYTF	TGCGCCAGCAGCCAAGAGGGACAGGGTCAAAACTATGGCTACACCTTC
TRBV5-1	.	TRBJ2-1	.	CASSLGAEGNEQFF	TGCGCCAGCAGCTTGGGGGCGGAGGGCAATGAGCAGTTCTTC
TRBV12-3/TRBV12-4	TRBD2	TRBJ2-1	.	CASTAVLAGAKFGDEQFF	TGTGCCAGCACCGCAGTCCTAGCGGGAGCTAAGTTTGGGGATGAGCAGTTCTTC
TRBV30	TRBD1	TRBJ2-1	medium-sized	CAWSPGGKEQFF	TGTGCCTGGAGTCCAGGGGGCAAAGAGCAGTTCTTC
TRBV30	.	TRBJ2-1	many	CAWSGYNEQFF	TGTGCCTGGAGCGGGTACAATGAGCAGTTCTTC
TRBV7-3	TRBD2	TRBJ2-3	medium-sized	CASSAPIAGGKDTQYF	TGTGCCAGCAGCGCCCCAATAGCGGGAGGTAAAGATACGCAGTATTTT
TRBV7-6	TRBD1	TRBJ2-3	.	CASSLTGGISDTQYF	TGTGCCAGCAGCTTAACAGGGGGAATATCAGATACGCAGTATTTT
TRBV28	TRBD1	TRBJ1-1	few	CASRGQGVGDNTEAFF	TGTGCCAGCAGGGGACAGGGGGTGGGGGATAACACCGAAGCTTTCTTT
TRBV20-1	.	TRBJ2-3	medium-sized	CSARAGEDTQYF	TGCAGTGCTAGAGCGGGGGAAGATACGCAGTATTTT
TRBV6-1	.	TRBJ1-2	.	CASGRTGVNGGYTF	TGTGCCAGCGGGCGGACGGGGGTTAACGGGGGCTACACCTTC
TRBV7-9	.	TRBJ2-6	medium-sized	CASSTGQSYDSGANVLTF	TGTGCCAGCAGCACAGGACAGAGTTATGACTCTGGGGCCAACGTCCTGACTTTC
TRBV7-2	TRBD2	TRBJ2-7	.	CASSILAGGGEQYF	TGTGCCAGCAGCATACTAGCGGGAGGAGGGGAGCAGTACTTC
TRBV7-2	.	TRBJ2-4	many	CASSLSIMEHIQYF	TGTGCCAGCAGCTTAAGTATTATGGAGCACATTCAGTACTTC
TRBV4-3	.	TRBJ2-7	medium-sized	CASSQDTSFPYEQYF	TGCGCCAGCAGCCAAGATACTAGCTTTCCCTACGAGCAGTACTTC
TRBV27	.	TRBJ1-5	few	CASSLGPISNQPQHF	TGTGCCAGCAGTTTGGGGCCAATAAGCAATCAGCCCCAGCATTTT
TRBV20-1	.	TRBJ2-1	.	CSASRESSYNEQFF	TGCAGTGCTAGTAGGGAAAGCTCCTACAATGAGCAGTTCTTC
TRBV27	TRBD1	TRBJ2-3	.	CASSLADRTTDTQYF	TGTGCCAGCAGTTTAGCGGACAGGACCACAGATACGCAGTATTTT
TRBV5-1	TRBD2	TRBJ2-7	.	CASHRTSGETYEQYF	TGCGCCAGCCACCGGACTAGCGGGGAGACCTACGAGCAGTACTTC
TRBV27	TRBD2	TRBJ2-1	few	CANRLLAGGLYNEKFF	TGTGCCAACAGACTTCTAGCGGGAGGTCTCTACAATGAGAAGTTCTTC
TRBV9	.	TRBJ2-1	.	CASSVASDPYNEQFF	TGTGCCAGCAGCGTAGCAAGCGACCCCTACAATGAGCAGTTCTTC
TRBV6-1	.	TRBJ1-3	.	CATGGNTIYF	TGTGCCACGGGGGGAAACACCATATATTTT
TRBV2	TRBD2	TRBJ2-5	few	CAGLRSGTETQYF	TGTGCCGGCCTGCGGAGCGGGACTGAGACCCAGTACTTC
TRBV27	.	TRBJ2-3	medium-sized	CASSSESTDTQYF	TGTGCCAGCAGTTCCGAGAGCACAGATACGCAGTATTTT
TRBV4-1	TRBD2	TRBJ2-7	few	CASSQDSLAGTKVSYEQYF	TGCGCCAGCAGCCAAGATAGCCTAGCGGGTACAAAGGTTTCCTACGAGCAGTACTTC
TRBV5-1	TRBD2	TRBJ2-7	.	CASSLDPAGANEQYF	TGCGCCAGCAGCTTGGATCCAGCGGGAGCGAACGAGCAGTACTTC
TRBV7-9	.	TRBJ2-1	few	CASISQSSYNEQFF	TGTGCCAGCATAAGCCAGAGCTCCTACAATGAGCAGTTCTTC
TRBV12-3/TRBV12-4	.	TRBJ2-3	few	CASSLAHGPRTDTQYF	TGTGCCAGCAGTTTAGCTCACGGACCCCGCACAGATACGCAGTATTTT
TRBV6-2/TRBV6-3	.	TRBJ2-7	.	CASSYSRVLEQYF	TGTGCCAGCAGTTACTCCAGGGTGCTCGAGCAGTACTTC
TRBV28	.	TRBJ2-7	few	CASSSRVLGGVYEQYF	TGTGCCAGCAGCTCTCGGGTTCTAGGCGGGGTCTACGAGCAGTACTTC
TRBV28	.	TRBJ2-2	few	CASSRLVPVGPGELFF	TGTGCCAGCAGCCGACTAGTCCCTGTTGGGCCCGGGGAGCTGTTTTTT
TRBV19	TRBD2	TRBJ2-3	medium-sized	CASSPRGGLAGVGGDTQYF	TGTGCCAGTAGTCCGAGAGGGGGACTAGCGGGAGTTGGGGGAGATACGCAGTATTTT
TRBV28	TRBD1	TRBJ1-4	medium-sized	CATSPGQATNEKLFF	TGTGCCACCTCACCGGGACAGGCAACTAATGAAAAACTGTTTTTT
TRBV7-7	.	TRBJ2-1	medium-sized	CASSQGDYSSYNEQFF	TGTGCTAGCAGCCAGGGGGACTACAGCTCCTACAATGAGCAGTTCTTC
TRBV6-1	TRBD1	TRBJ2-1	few	CASSASIDREKFF	TGTGCCAGCAGCGCTTCAATAGACAGGGAGAAGTTCTTC
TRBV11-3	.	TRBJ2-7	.	CASSTPTRAYEQYF	TGTGCCAGCAGCACCCCCACTAGGGCCTACGAGCAGTACTTC
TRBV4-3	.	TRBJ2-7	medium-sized	CASSQEADNSYEQYF	TGCGCCAGCAGCCAAGAAGCCGACAACTCCTACGAGCAGTACTTC
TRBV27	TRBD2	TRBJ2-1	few	CASSLRTSGILVHEQFF	TGTGCCAGCAGTCTTCGGACTAGCGGGATTCTGGTACATGAGCAGTTCTTC
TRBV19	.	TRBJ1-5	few	CASSIDWNQPQHF	TGTGCCAGTAGTATCGACTGGAATCAGCCCCAGCATTTT
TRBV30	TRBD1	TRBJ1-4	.	CAWRPGGTEKLFF	TGTGCCTGGAGGCCAGGGGGAACTGAAAAACTGTTTTTT
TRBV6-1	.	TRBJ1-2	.	CASSELGSTYGYTF	TGTGCCAGCAGTGAACTAGGTTCTACCTATGGCTACACCTTC
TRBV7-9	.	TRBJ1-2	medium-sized	CASSLVTGGYTF	TGTGCCAGCAGCTTAGTGACAGGCGGCTACACCTTC
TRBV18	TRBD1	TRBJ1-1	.	CASSPLPGQINTEAFF	TGTGCCAGCTCACCCCTGCCGGGACAGATAAACACTGAAGCTTTCTTT
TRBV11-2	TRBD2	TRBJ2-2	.	CASSLDLAGVDRNTGELFF	TGTGCCAGCAGCTTGGATCTAGCGGGGGTCGATAGGAACACCGGGGAGCTGTTTTTT
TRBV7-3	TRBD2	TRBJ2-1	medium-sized	CASSLRSGGSYNEQFF	TGTGCCAGCAGCTTAAGGTCGGGAGGTAGCTACAATGAGCAGTTCTTC
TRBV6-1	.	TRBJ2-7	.	CASSSRDRCEQYF	TGTGCCAGCAGTTCCCGCGACAGGTGCGAGCAGTACTTC
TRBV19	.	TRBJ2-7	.	CASSNGWEQYF	TGTGCCAGTAGTAATGGATGGGAGCAGTACTTC
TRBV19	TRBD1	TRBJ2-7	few	CASSTGTGDYEQYF	TGTGCCAGTAGCACCGGGACAGGGGACTACGAGCAGTACTTC
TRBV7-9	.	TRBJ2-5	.	CASSPSPLNQETQYF	TGTGCCAGCAGCCCGTCGCCGCTAAACCAAGAGACCCAGTACTTC
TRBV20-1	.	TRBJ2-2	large	CSARDLSRPHDSGELFF	TGCAGTGCTAGAGATCTTTCCCGCCCACATGATTCCGGGGAGCTGTTTTTT